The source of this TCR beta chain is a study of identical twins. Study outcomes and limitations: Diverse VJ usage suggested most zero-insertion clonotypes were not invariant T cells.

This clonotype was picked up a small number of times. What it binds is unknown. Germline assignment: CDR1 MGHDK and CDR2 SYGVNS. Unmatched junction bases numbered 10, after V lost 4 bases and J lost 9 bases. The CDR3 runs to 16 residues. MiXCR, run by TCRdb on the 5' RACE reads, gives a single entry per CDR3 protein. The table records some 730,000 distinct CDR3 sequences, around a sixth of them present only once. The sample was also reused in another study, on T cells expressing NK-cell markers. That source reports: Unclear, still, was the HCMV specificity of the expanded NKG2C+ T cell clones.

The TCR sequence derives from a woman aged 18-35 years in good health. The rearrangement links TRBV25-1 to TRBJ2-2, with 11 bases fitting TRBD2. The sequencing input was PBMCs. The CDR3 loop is CASSGTSGGLPRELFF. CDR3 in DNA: TGTGCCAGCAGTGGTACTAGCGGGGGACTCCCCCGGGAGCTGTTTTTT.